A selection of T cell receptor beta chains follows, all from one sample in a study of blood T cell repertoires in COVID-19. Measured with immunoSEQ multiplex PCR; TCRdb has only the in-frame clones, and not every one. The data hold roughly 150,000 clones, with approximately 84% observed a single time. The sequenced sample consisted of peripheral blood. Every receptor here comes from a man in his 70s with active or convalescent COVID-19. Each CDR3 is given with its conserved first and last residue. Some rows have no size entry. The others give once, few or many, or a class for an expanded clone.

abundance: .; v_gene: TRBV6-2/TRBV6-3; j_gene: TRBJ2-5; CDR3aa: CASSPQGIEETQYF
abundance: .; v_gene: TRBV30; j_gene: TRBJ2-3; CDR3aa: CAWSRGTTDTQYF
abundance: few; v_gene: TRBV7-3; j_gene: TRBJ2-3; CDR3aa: CASSLGLATDTQYF
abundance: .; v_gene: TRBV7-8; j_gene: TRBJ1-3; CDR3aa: CASSLPPSSGNTIYF
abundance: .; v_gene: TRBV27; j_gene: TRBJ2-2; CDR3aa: CASSLSENRSSWNTGELFF
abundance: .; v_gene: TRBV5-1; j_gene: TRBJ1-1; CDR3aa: CASSLGGRVNTEAFF
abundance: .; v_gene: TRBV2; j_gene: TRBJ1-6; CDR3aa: CASSGSGGNSPLHF
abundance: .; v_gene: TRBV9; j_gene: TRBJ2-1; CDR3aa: CASTPGYTGNEQFF
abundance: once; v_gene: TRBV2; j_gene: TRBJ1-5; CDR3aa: CASSRQDQSNQPQHF
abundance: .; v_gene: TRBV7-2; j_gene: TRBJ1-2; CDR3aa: CASSLAVGDYGYTF
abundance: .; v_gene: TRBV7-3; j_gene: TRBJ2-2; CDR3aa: CASSPRQGENTGELFF
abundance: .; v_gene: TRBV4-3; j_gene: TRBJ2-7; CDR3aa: CASSQGHPRDEQYF
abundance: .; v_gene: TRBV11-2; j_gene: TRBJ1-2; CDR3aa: CASSFTDSTGVHGYTF
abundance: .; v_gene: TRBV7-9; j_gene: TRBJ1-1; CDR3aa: CASSSDTANTEAFF
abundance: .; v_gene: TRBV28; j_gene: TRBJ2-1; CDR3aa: CASTGSDARSSYNEQFF
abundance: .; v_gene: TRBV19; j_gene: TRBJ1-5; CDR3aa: CASSGDRGGNQPQHF
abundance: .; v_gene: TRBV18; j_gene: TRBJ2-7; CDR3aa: CASSPDVSVYEQYF
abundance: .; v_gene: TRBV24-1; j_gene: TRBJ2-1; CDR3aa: CATSEGLARHEQFF
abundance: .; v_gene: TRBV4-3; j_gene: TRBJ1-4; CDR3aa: CASSQDSGTGRGKLFF
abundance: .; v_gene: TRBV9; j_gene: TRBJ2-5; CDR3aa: CASSPTGDITGGPLETQYF
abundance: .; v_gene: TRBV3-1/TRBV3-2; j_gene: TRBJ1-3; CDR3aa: CASSHAGSPGNTIYF
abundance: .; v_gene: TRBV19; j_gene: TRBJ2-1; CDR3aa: CASSMAGSSLSSYNEQFF
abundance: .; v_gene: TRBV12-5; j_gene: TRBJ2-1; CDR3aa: CASGLPQRGTYNEQFF
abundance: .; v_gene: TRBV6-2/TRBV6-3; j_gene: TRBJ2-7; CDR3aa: CASSPGLLWQYF
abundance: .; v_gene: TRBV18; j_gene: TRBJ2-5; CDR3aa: CASSPLTSGGGQETQYF
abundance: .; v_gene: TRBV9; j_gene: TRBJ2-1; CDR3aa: CASSVGLAGGDNEQFF
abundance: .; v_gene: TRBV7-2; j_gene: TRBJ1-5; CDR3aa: CASSPSPNRGNQPQHF
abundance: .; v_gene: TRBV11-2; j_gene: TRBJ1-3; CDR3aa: CASSSLGGLYGNTIYF
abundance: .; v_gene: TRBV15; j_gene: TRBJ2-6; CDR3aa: CATVDTSGANVLTF
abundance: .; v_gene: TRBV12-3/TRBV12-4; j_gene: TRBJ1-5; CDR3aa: CASSLVGNQPQHF
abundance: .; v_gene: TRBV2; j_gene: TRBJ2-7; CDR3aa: CASSSGISNSYEQYF
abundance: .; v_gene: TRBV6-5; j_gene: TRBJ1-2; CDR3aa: CASSLTRWGEVDGYTF
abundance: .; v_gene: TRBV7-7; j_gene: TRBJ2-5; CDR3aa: CASSQTQGLRETQYF
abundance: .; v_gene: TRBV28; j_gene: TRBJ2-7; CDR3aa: CASTTGRASVEQYF
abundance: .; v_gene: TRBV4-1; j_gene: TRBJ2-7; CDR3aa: CASSQGSGRTSGSYEQYF
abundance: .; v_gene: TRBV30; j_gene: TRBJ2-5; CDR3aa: CASSGDSRRAQYF
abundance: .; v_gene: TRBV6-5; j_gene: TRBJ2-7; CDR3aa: CASSLASEQYF